These T cell receptor beta chains were read from a single sample in a study of cytomegalovirus exposure and HLA in healthy donors. The protocol was immunoSEQ multiplex PCR, while the TCRdb copy is restricted to in-frame clones and leaves out a portion. Counted here are almost 200,000 clones, less than 80% occurring once; the ten biggest clones make up approximately 4.4%. The sample was PBMCs. The receptors stem from a woman aged 25 to 39 in good health and CMV-seropositive. The CDR3 runs from the conserved cysteine through the conserved F or W. The D gene is left open where the match is weak.

CDR3 length	D gene	V gene	J gene	CDR3 DNA	CDR3 protein
15	-	TRBV7-9	TRBJ2-1	TGTGCCAGCAGCCCCAGAGGGAGCTCCTACAATGAGCAGTTCTTC	CASSPRGSSYNEQFF
15	-	TRBV5-1	TRBJ1-6	TGCGCCAGCAGCTTGACCCCCGGGGGAAATTCACCCCTCCACTTT	CASSLTPGGNSPLHF
15	TRBD2	TRBV6-5	TRBJ2-1	TGTGCCAGCACCAGACTAGCGGGGGCCTACAATGAGCAGTTCTTC	CASTRLAGAYNEQFF
15	-	TRBV29-1	TRBJ2-3	TGCAGCGTTGCCGGGAGAGGCGCTAGCACAGATACGCAGTATTTT	CSVAGRGASTDTQYF
14	TRBD1	TRBV6-1	TRBJ1-2	TGTGCCGCTCAGACAGGGTTCCCTAACTATGGCTACACCTTC	CAAQTGFPNYGYTF
14	-	TRBV12-5	TRBJ1-5	TGTGCTAGTGGTTATCACATAGGGAGTCAGCCCCAGCATTTT	CASGYHIGSQPQHF
12	-	TRBV18	TRBJ1-5	TGTGCCAGCTCACCTCGGAATCAGCCCCAGCATTTT	CASSPRNQPQHF
15	-	TRBV27	TRBJ2-2	TGTGCCAGCAGTTTAAACCAGGGGTTGGCCGGGGAGCTGTTTTTT	CASSLNQGLAGELFF
14	-	TRBV19	TRBJ1-4	TGTGCCAGTAGTCCCACGAGGGCTAATGAAAAACTGTTTTTT	CASSPTRANEKLFF
13	TRBD1	TRBV9	TRBJ1-2	TGTGCCAGCAGCGGTACAGGGGTGGATGGCTACACCTTC	CASSGTGVDGYTF
13	-	TRBV27	TRBJ2-7	TGTGCCAGCAGTATGTCAGGGTCCTACGAGCAGTACTTC	CASSMSGSYEQYF
14	-	TRBV7-2	TRBJ1-2	TGTGCCAGCAGTCCCGACAGGATCAACTATGGCTACACCTTC	CASSPDRINYGYTF
14	-	TRBV5-4	TRBJ2-5	TGTGCCAGCAGCTTGGTGAGAGAACAAGAGACCCAGTACTTC	CASSLVREQETQYF
15	-	TRBV6-5	TRBJ1-2	TGTGCCAGCAGTTACGTGGGGGGGCGAGCTCGGGGCTACACCTTC	CASSYVGGRARGYTF
17	TRBD1	TRBV4-3	TRBJ1-3	TGCGCCAGCAGCCAAGCCAGGACAGGAGTCTCTGGAAACACCATATATTTT	CASSQARTGVSGNTIYF
16	TRBD2	TRBV10-3	TRBJ2-1	TGTGCCATCAGTTCCACTAGCGGGAGCTCCTACAATGAGCAGTTCTTC	CAISSTSGSSYNEQFF
12	TRBD1	TRBV30	TRBJ2-1	TGTGCCTGGACCAGGGGGCTCAATGAGCAGTTCTTC	CAWTRGLNEQFF
19	-	TRBV5-1	TRBJ1-4	TGCGCCAGCAGCCTACCTCAAACAGGGCCCGGAGCAACTAATGAAAAACTGTTTTTT	CASSLPQTGPGATNEKLFF
16	TRBD1	TRBV19	TRBJ1-5	TGTGCCGGTAACCCACAGGGGGCTTTTCACAATCAGCCCCAGCATTTT	CAGNPQGAFHNQPQHF
14	-	TRBV7-2	TRBJ2-7	TGTGCCAGCAGCTTAGTTGGACAGAGCTACGAGCAGTACTTC	CASSLVGQSYEQYF
16	-	TRBV28	TRBJ1-1	TGTGCCAGCAGTTTATTCCCCCCCGGAGACTCAAGGGAAGCTTTCTTT	CASSLFPPGDSREAFF
15	-	TRBV4-3	TRBJ1-5	TGCGCCAGCAGCAGGAATCGGCAGACAAATCAGCCCCAGCATTTT	CASSRNRQTNQPQHF